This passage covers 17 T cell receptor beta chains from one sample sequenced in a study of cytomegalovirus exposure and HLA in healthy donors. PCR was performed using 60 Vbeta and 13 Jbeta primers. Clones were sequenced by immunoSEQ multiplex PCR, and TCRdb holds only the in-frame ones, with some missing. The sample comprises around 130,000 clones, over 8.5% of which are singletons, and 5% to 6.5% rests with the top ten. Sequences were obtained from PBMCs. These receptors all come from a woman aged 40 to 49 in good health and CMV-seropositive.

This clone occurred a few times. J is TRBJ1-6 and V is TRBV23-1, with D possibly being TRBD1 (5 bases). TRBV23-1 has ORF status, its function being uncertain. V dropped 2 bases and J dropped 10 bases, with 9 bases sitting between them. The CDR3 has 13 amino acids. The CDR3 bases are TGCGCCAGCAGTCAACACAGGAACTCACCCCTCCACTTT. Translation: CASSQHRNSPLHF.

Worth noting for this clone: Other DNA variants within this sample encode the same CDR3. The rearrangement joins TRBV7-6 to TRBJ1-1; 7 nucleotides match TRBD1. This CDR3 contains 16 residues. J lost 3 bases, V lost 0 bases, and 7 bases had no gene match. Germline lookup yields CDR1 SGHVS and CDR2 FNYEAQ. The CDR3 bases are TGTGCCAGCAGCTTAGCGTCCCCAGGGGGGCACACTGAAGCTTTCTTT. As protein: CASSLASPGGHTEAFF.

CDR3 residues: CASSPDRGDQRALHF. The DNA of the CDR3 is TGTGCCAGCTCACCAGACAGGGGGGACCAGAGGGCCCTCCACTTT. J is TRBJ1-6 and V is TRBV18, with TRBD1 matching over 9 bases. Germline CDR1 is KGHSH and CDR2 is LQKENI. The length of the CDR3 is 15 residues. The trim removed 2 bases at V and 14 bases at J, leaving 10 bases unmatched.

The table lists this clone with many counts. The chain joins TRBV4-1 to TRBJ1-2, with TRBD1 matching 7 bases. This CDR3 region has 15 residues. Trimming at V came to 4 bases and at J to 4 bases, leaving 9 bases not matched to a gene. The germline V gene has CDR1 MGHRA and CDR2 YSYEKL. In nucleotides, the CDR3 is TGCGCCAGCAGCCCCGGGACAGTGAGGAGCTATGGCTACACCTTC. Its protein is CASSPGTVRSYGYTF.

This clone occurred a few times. The CDR3 nucleotides read TGTGCCAGCAGCCCGGGACAGGTGGGCACAGATACGCAGTATTTT. It encodes CASSPGQVGTDTQYF. J is TRBJ2-3 and V is TRBV7-3; TRBD1 matches 8 bases. Looked up from germline, CDR1 is SGHTA and CDR2 is FQGTGA. Unmatched junction bases numbered 5, after V lost 5 bases and J lost 1 base. The CDR3 is 15 residues long.

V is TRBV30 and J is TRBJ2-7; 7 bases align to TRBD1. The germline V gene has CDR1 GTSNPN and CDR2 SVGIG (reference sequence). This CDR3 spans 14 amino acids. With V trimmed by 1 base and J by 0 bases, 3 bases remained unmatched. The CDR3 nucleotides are TGTGCCTGGAGTGCGGACAGGAGCTCCTACGAGCAGTACTTC. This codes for CAWSADRSSYEQYF.

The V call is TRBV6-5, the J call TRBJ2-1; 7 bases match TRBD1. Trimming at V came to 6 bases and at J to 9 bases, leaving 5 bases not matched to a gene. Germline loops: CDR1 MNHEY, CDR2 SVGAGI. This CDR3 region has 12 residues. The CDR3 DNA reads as TGTGCCAGCAGCCGTGACAGGGCTGAGCAGTTCTTC. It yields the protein CASSRDRAEQFF.

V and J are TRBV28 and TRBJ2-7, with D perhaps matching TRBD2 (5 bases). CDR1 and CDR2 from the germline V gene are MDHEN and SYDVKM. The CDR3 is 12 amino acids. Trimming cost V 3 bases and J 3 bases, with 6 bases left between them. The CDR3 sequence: CASSLAGYEQYF. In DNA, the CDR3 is TGTGCCAGCAGTTTGGCGGGCTACGAGCAGTACTTC.

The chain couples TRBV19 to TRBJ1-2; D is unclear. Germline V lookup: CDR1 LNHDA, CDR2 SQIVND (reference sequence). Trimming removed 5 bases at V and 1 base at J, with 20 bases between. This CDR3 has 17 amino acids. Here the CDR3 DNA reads TGTGCCAGTAGTGGGCCGCCAGGTTCCCCTCATAACTATGGCTACACCTTC. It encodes CASSGPPGSPHNYGYTF.

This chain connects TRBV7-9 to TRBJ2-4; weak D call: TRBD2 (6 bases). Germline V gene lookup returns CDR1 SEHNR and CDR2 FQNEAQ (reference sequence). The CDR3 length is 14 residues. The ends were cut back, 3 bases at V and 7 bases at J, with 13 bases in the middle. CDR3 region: CASSFIGTSNIQYF. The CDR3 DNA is TGTGCCAGCAGCTTTATAGGGACTTCCAACATTCAGTACTTC.

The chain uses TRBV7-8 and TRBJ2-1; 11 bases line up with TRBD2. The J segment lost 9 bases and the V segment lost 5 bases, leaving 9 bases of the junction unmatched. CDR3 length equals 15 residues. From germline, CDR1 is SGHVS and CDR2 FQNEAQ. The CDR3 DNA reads TGTGCCAGCAGCCTAACGGTGACTAGCGGGGTTGAGCAGTTCTTC. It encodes CASSLTVTSGVEQFF.

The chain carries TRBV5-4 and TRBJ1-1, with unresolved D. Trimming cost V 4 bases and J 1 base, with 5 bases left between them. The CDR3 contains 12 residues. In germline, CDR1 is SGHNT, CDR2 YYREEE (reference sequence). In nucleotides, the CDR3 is TGTGCCAGCAGCCCGGGGAACACTGAAGCTTTCTTT. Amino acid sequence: CASSPGNTEAFF.

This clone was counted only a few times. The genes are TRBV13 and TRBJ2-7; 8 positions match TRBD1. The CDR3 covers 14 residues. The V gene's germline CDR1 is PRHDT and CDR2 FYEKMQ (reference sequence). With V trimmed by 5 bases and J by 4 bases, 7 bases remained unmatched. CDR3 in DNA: TGTGCCAGCAGCCCCGACAGGGGAGTGTACGAGCAGTACTTC. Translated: CASSPDRGVYEQYF. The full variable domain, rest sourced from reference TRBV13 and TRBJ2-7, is AAGVIQSPRHLIKEKRETATLKCYPIPRHDTVYWYQQGPGQDPQFLISFYEKMQSDKGSIPDRFSAQQFSDYHSELNMSSLELGDSALYFCASSPDRGVYEQYFGPGTRLTVT.

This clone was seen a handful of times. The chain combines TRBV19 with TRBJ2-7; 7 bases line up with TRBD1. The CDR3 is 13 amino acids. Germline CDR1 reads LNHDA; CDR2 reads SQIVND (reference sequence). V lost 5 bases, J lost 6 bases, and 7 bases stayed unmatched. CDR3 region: CASSWRQGAEQYF. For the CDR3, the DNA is TGTGCCAGTAGTTGGCGACAGGGTGCCGAGCAGTACTTC.

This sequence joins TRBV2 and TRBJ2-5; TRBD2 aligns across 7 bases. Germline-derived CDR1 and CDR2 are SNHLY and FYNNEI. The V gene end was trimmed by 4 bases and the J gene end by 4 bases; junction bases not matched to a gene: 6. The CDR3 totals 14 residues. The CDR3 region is CASSGTRSLETQYF. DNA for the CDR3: TGTGCCAGCAGTGGGACTAGAAGTTTAGAGACCCAGTACTTC.

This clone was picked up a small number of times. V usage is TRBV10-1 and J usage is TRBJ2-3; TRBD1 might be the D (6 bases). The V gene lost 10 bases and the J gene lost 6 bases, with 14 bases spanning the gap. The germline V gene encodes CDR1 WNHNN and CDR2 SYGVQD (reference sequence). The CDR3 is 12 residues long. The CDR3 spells CATQGSRDTQYF. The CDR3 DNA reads TGCGCCACCCAGGGGAGCAGGGATACGCAGTATTTT.

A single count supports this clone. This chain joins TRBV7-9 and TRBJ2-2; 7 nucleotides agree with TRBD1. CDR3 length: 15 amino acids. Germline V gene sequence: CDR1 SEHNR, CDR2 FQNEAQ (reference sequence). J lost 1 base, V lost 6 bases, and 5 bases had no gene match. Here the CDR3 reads CASRSRQGNTGELFF. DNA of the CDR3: TGTGCCAGCAGAAGTCGACAGGGGAACACCGGGGAGCTGTTTTTT. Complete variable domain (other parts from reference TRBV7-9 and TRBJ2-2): DTGVSQNPRHKITKRGQNVTFRCDPISEHNRLYWYRQTLGQGPEFLTYFQNEAQLEKSRLLSDRFSAERPKGSFSTLEIQRTEQGDSAMYLCASRSRQGNTGELFFGEGSRLTVL.